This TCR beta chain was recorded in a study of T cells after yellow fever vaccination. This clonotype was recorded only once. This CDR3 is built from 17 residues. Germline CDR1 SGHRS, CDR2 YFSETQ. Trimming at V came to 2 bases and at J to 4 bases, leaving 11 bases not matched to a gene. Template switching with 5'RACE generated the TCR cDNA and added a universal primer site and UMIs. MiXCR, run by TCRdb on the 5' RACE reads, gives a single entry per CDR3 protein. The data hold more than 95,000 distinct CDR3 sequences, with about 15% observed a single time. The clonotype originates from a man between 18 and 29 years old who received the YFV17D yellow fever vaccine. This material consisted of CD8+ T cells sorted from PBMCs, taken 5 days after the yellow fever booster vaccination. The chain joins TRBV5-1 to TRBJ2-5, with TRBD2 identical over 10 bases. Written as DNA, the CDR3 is TGCGCCAGCAGCTTAAGCAGCGGGGGGGCAGGGGGAGAGACCCAGTACTTC. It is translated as CASSLSSGGAGGETQYF.